The 13 T cell receptor beta chains in this list originate from one sample, sequenced in a study of blood T cell repertoires in COVID-19 (dated by TCRdb to 2020 to 2022). The method was the immunoSEQ multiplex PCR assay. TCRdb limited this immuneACCESS table to in-frame rearrangements with V and J called. A share of clones is missing; checked studies link under half to unresolved V genes, and the rest is unexplained. The sample table shows roughly 330,000 clones, and around 87% are seen once. The leading ten clones occupy about 5% of the sample. Specimen: PBMCs or T cells enriched from blood (not recorded which). Receptors originate from a woman under 40 who had recovered from COVID-19.

The V and J genes are TRBV7-9 and TRBJ2-1; 12 bases match TRBD2. Germline CDR1 is SEHNR and CDR2 is FQNEAQ (reference sequence). The CDR3 has 13 residues. The V gene end was trimmed by 6 bases and the J gene end by 9 bases; junction bases not matched to a gene: 3. In DNA, the CDR3 is TGTGCCAGCAGTTGGACTAGCGGGGTTGAGCAGTTCTTC. This gives the protein CASSWTSGVEQFF.

The chain links TRBV30 to TRBJ2-3, with a possible D match to TRBD2 (6 bases). The CDR3 covers 14 residues. Germline values: CDR1 GTSNPN, CDR2 SVGIG (reference sequence). V dropped 3 bases and J dropped 2 bases, with 12 bases sitting between them. The CDR3 nucleotides are TGTGCCTGGAGAGCTGCGGGGAACACAGATACGCAGTATTTT. Amino acids: CAWRAAGNTDTQYF.

This sequence joins TRBV27 and TRBJ1-2, with D tentatively TRBD1 (6 bases). With 6 bases removed from V and 2 bases from J, the gap between germline ends came to 19 bases. The CDR3 covers 16 residues. CDR1 MNHEY and CDR2 SMNVEV come from the germline V gene (reference sequence). CDR3 sequence (DNA): TGTGCCAGCAGGCGCGGGGGCCCGATCTTCAACTATGGCTACACCTTC. Amino acid sequence: CASRRGGPIFNYGYTF.

CDR3 bases: TGTGCCAGCAGCGTACGGCAGGGGCTTACGTATTTT. Amino acids: CASSVRQGLTYF. The chain carries TRBV25-1 and TRBJ2-3, with D perhaps TRBD1 (6 bases). Germline V gene lookup returns CDR1 MGHDK and CDR2 SYGVNS. This CDR3 contains 12 residues. The V end was cut by 6 bases, the J end by 14 bases, with 18 bases between.

This chain connects TRBV9 to TRBJ1-4; 9 nucleotides match TRBD1. CDR1 is SGDLS and CDR2 is YYNGEE in the germline V gene. The V and J ends lost 0 bases and 7 bases, in that order; junction bases with no gene match: 4. This CDR3 has 15 residues. The CDR3 DNA is TGTGCCAGCAGCGTAGTTGGGACAGGGCCTGAAAAACTGTTTTTT. Protein: CASSVVGTGPEKLFF.

The chain carries TRBV5-6 and TRBJ2-2; D unclear. CDR1 and CDR2 (germline): SGHDT, YYEEEE. V shed 4 bases and J shed 9 bases, with 13 bases lying between them. The CDR3 is made up of 13 amino acids. The CDR3 region is CASSPESRRELFF. DNA for the CDR3: TGTGCCAGCAGCCCTGAGTCACGCCGGGAGCTGTTTTTT. Supplemented by reference TRBV5-6 and TRBJ2-2, the full variable domain reads DAGVTQSPTHLIKTRGQQVTLRCSPKSGHDTVSWYQQALGQGPQFIFQYYEEEERQRGNFPDRFSGHQFPNYSSELNVNALLLGDSALYLCASSPESRRELFFGEGSRLTVL.

J is TRBJ1-2 and V is TRBV5-1; unclear D gene. From germline, CDR1 is SGHRS and CDR2 YFSETQ. This CDR3 is 14 amino acids long. Trimming took off 1 base at V and 4 bases at J, with 11 bases between the two ends. The CDR3 nucleotides read TGCGCCAGCAGCTTGACAGAAATGGGCTATGGCTACACCTTC. The encoded protein is CASSLTEMGYGYTF. Drawing the rest from reference TRBV5-1 and TRBJ1-2, the complete variable domain is KAGVTQTPRYLIKTRGQQVTLSCSPISGHRSVSWYQQTPGQGLQFLFEYFSETQRNKGNFPGRFSGRQFSNSRSEMNVSTLELGDSALYLCASSLTEMGYGYTFGSGTRLTVV.

The chain has TRBV24-1 and TRBJ1-4, with D tentatively TRBD1 (6 bases). CDR3 size: 14 residues. Germline values: CDR1 KGHDR, CDR2 SFDVKD. The V end was cut by 4 bases, the J end by 4 bases, with 9 bases between. CDR3 loop: CATSDGTSNEKLFF. The CDR3 DNA sequence: TGTGCCACCAGTGACGGGACAAGTAATGAAAAACTGTTTTTT.

The chain has TRBV11-2 and TRBJ2-3; possible D gene TRBD2, 5 bases. This CDR3 has 16 residues. Per the germline V gene, CDR1 is SGHAT and CDR2 is FQNNGV. Trimming cost V 2 bases and J 0 bases, with 12 bases left between them. The CDR3 spells CASSLLLDSSTDTQYF. CDR3 sequence (DNA): TGTGCCAGCAGCTTATTACTAGATAGTAGCACAGATACGCAGTATTTT. The entire variable domain, with the rest obtained from reference TRBV11-2 and TRBJ2-3, is as follows: EAGVAQSPRYKIIEKRQSVAFWCNPISGHATLYWYQQILGQGPKLLIQFQNNGVVDDSQLPKDRFSAERLKGVDSTLKIQPAKLEDSAVYLCASSLLLDSSTDTQYFGPGTRLTVL.

This sequence joins TRBV6-5 and TRBJ1-1; no clear D gene. CDR3 size: 11 residues. Germline assignment: CDR1 MNHEY and CDR2 SVGAGI. Deletions cut 6 bases from V and 5 bases from J, with 7 bases between. CDR3 bases: TGTGCCAGCAGGTCGGGGACTGAAGCTTTCTTT. Translation gives CASRSGTEAFF.

The chain carries TRBV6-1 and TRBJ1-4; 8 bases line up with TRBD1. Germline trimming cut 4 bases from V and 0 bases from J; bases unmatched to any gene: 7. This CDR3 comprises 17 residues. Germline values: CDR1 MNHNS, CDR2 SASEGT. The CDR3 region is CASSAGQGYATNEKLFF. The CDR3 DNA reads TGTGCCAGCAGTGCCGGACAGGGTTACGCAACTAATGAAAAACTGTTTTTT.

This sequence joins TRBV29-1 and TRBJ1-2; 7 bases map to TRBD1. J gave up 7 bases and V 4 bases, and 12 bases lay outside the gene matches. CDR3 length: 14 amino acids. In germline, CDR1 is SQVTM, CDR2 ANQGSEA. Here the CDR3 DNA reads TGCAGCGTTGTGGGGACCGGGACAGCCATTGGCTACACCTTC. This encodes CSVVGTGTAIGYTF.

V usage is TRBV11-2 and J usage is TRBJ1-4, with 9 bases lining up with TRBD1. Trimming took 6 bases from V and 7 from J; bases not matched to a gene: 12. The CDR3 is 16 residues long. Germline values: CDR1 SGHAT, CDR2 FQNNGV. The CDR3 DNA sequence: TGTGCCAGCAGTCCTTACCGGGGACAGGGTGGTGAAAAACTGTTTTTT. It is translated as CASSPYRGQGGEKLFF.